Reported below is one T cell receptor beta chain. Sequenced by immunoSEQ multiplex PCR; TCRdb stores in-frame clones only, minus some. This table holds more than 200,000 clones, roughly 88% found once. The data were obtained in a study of blood T cell repertoires in COVID-19. Study information: Sites in the United States, Italy and Spain provided acute and convalescent COVID-19 samples. T cells, B-cell-depleted T cells, or PBMCs supplied cDNA or gDNA.

Seattle-derived patients entered the study during active infection and were followed longitudinally. This TCR was recovered from a woman in her 30s with COVID-19, enrolled during active disease. Sample: peripheral blood.

The CDR3 is CASSLVWGGLGGTEAFF. CDR3 nucleotide sequence: TGTGCCAGCAGCTTAGTATGGGGGGGTCTGGGCGGAACTGAAGCTTTCTTT. This chain joins TRBV11-2 and TRBJ1-1, with D perhaps TRBD1 (5 bases). The germline V gene encodes CDR1 SGHAT and CDR2 FQNNGV. The V end lost 1 base, the J end lost 5 bases, and 20 bases lay between the germline ends. The CDR3 runs 17 residues.